Here is one T cell receptor beta chain with its context. The sample comes from a study of blood T cell repertoires in COVID-19. The wider study: T cells, B-cell-depleted T cells, or PBMCs provided the cDNA or gDNA that served as material.

Original handling: Reference gene primer amplification yielded estimated nucleated cell counts. Produced via immunoSEQ multiplex PCR; TCRdb's table is partial and in-frame only. The D gene and trimming were derived from the DNA, and the V and J assignments and clone size from that table. Here the sample spans fewer than 250,000 clones, 65% to 85% being singletons. Trimming took off 0 bases at V and 10 bases at J, with 10 bases between the two ends. Per the germline V gene, CDR1 is SGHVS and CDR2 is FNYEAQ. CDR3 length: 13 residues. The genes are TRBV7-6 and TRBJ2-1; possibly TRBD2 for D (6 bases). Sequencing input: PBMCs or T cells enriched from blood (not recorded which). The clonotype comes from a woman between 40 and 50 years old with acute COVID-19. The CDR3 here is CASSLAGLREQFF. Written as DNA, the CDR3 is TGTGCCAGCAGCTTAGCGGGACTCAGGGAGCAGTTCTTC.